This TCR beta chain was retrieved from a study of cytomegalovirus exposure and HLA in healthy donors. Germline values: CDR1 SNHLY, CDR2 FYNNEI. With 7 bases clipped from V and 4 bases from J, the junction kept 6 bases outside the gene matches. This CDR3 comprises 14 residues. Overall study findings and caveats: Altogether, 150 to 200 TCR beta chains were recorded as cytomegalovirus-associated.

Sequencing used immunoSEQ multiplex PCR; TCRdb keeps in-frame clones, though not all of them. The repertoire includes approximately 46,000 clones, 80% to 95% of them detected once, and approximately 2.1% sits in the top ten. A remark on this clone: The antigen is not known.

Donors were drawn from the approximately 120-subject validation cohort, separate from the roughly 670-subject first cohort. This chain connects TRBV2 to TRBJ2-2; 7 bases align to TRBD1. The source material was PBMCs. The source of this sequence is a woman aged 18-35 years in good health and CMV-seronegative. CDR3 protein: CASTWTGSTGELFF. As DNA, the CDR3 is TGTGCCAGCACATGGACAGGAAGCACCGGGGAGCTGTTTTTT.